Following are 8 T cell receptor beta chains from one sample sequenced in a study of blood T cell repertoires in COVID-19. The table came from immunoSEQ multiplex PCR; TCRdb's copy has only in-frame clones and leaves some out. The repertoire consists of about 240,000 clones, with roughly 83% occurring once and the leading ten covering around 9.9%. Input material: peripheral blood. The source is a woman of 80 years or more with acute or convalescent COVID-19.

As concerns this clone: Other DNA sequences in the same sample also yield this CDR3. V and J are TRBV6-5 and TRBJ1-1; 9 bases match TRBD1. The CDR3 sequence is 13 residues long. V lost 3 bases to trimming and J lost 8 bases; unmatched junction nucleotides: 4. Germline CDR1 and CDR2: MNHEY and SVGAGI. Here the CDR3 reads CASSYPGTGEAFF. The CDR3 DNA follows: TGTGCCAGCAGTTATCCCGGGACAGGGGAAGCTTTCTTT.

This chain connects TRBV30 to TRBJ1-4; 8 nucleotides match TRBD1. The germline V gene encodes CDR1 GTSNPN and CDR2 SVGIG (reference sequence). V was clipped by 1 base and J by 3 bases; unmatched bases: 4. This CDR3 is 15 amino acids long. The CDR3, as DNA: TGTGCCTGGAGTGGGGGGACAGGACCTAATGAAAAACTGTTTTTT. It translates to CAWSGGTGPNEKLFF. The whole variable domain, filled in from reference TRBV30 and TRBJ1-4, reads SQTIHQWPATLVQPVGSPLSLECTVEGTSNPNLYWYRQAAGRGLQLLFYSVGIGQISSEVPQNLSASRPQDRQFILSSKKLLLSDSGFYLCAWSGGTGPNEKLFFGSGTQLSVL.

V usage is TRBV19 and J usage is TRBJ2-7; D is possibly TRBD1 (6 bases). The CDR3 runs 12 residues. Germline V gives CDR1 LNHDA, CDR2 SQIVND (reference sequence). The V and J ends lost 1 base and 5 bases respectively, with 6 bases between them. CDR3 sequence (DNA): TGTGCCAGTAGTATAGCAGGGGACGAGCAGTACTTC. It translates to CASSIAGDEQYF.

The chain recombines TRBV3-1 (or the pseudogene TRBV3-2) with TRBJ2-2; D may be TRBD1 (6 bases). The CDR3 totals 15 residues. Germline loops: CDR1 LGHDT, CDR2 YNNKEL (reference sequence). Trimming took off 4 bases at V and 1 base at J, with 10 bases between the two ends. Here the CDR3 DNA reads TGTGCCAGCAGCCGGTTACAGGGGAACACCGGGGAGCTGTTTTTT. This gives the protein CASSRLQGNTGELFF.

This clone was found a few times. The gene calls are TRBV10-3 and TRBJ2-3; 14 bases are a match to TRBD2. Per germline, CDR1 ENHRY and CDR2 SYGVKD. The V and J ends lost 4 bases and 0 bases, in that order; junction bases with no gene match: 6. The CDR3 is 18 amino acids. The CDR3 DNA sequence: TGTGCCATCAGTGGTGGGACTAGCGGGGGATCTAGCACAGATACGCAGTATTTT. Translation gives CAISGGTSGGSSTDTQYF.

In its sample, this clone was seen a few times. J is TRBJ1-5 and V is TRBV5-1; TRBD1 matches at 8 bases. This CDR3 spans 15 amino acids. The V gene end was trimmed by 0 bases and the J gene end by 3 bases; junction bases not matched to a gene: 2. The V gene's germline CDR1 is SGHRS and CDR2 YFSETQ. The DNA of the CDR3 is TGCGCCAGCAGCTTGGCAGGGGGCGTCAATCAGCCCCAGCATTTT. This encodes CASSLAGGVNQPQHF.

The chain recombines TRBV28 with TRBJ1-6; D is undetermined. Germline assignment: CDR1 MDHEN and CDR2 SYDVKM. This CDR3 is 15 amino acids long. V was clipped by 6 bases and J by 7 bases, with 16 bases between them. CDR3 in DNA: TGTGCCAGCAGCCCCCGCAGAGGTGGGAATTCACCCCTCCACTTT. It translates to CASSPRRGGNSPLHF.

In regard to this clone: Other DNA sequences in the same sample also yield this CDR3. The CDR3 bases are TGTGCCAGCAGCCCGGGACAGGGTACTTCACCCCTCCACTTT. The encoded protein is CASSPGQGTSPLHF. This chain joins TRBV5-6 and TRBJ1-6; TRBD1 matches at 9 bases. From germline, CDR1 is SGHDT and CDR2 YYEEEE. The CDR3 runs 14 residues. J gave up 9 bases and V 4 bases, and 5 bases lay outside the gene matches.